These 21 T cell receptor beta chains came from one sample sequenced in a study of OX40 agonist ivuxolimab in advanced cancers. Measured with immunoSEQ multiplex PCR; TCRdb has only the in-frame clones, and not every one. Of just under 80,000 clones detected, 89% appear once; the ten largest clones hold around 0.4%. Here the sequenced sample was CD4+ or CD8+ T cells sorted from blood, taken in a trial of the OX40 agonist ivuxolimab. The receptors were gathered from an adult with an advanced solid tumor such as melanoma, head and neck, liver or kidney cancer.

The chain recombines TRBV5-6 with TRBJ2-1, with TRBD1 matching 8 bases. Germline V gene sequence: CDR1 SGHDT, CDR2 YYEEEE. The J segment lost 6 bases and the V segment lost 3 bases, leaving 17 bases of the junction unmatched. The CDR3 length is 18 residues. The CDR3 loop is CASSWSGLGQEILNEQFF. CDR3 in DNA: TGTGCCAGCAGCTGGAGCGGCCTGGGACAGGAGATCCTCAATGAGCAGTTCTTC.

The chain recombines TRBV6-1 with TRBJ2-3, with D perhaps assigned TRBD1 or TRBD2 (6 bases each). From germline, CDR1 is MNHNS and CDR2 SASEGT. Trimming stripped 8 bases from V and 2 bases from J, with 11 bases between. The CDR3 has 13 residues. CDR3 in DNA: TGTGCCAGCGTGAGGGGGGCCACAGATACGCAGTATTTT. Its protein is CASVRGATDTQYF.

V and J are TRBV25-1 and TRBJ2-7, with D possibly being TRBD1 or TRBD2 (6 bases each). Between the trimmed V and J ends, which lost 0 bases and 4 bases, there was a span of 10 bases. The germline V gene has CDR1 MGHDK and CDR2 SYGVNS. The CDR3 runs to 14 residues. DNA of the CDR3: TGTGCCAGCAGTGAATACCAGGGGAGGTACGAGCAGTACTTC. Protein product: CASSEYQGRYEQYF.

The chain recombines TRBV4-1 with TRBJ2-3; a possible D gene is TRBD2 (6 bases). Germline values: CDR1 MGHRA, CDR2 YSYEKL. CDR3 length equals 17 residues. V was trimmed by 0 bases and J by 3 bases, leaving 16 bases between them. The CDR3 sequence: CASSQEAPGLRTDTQYF. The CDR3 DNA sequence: TGCGCCAGCAGCCAAGAAGCTCCGGGACTGAGAACAGATACGCAGTATTTT.

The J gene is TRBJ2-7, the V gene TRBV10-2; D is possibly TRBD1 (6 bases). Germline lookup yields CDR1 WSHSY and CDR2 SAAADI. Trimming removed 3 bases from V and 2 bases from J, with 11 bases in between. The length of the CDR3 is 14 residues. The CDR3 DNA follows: TGCGCCAGCAGTGACAGGGGTCCTACCTACGAGCAGTACTTC. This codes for CASSDRGPTYEQYF.

For the CDR3, the DNA is TGTGCCAGCAGCTTAGGTCCAGGGTATCAAGGCTACACCTTC. This translates into CASSLGPGYQGYTF. The V call is TRBV7-2, the J call TRBJ1-2; perhaps TRBD1 as D (5 bases). Trimming left V 1 base short and J 8 bases short, with 14 bases between. Per germline, CDR1 SGHTA and CDR2 FQGNSA. This CDR3 contains 14 residues.

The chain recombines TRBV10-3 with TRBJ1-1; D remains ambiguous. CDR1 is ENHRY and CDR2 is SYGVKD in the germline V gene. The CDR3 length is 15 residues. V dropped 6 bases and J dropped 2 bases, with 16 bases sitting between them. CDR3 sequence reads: CAIRGTVVGNTEAFF. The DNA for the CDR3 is TGTGCCATCAGGGGCACGGTGGTGGGCAACACTGAAGCTTTCTTT.

Written as DNA, the CDR3 is TGTGCCATCAGTGAGTCGCGTGGGAGCACAGATACGCAGTATTTT. Its translation is CAISESRGSTDTQYF. V gene TRBV10-3 combines with J gene TRBJ2-3; D remains unclear. The germline V and J ends were trimmed by 0 bases and 0 bases, with 7 bases remaining between them. The CDR3 has 15 residues. Germline CDR1 and CDR2: ENHRY and SYGVKD.

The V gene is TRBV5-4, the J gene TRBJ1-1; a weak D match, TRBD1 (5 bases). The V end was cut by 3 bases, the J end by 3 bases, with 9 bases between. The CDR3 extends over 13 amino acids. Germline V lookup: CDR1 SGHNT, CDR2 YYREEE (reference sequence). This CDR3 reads CASSSQGDTEAFF. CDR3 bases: TGTGCCAGCAGCTCTCAGGGAGACACTGAAGCTTTCTTT.

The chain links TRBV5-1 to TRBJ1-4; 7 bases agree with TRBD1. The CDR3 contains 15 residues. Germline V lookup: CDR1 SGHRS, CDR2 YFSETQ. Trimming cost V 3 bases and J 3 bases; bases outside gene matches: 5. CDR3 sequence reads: CASSSTTGSNEKLFF. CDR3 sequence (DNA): TGCGCCAGCAGCTCTACGACAGGGTCTAATGAAAAACTGTTTTTT.

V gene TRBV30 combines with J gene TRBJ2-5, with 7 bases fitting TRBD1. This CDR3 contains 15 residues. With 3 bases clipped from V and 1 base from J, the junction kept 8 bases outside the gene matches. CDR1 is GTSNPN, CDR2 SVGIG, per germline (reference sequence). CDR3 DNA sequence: TGTGCCTGGAGGAGGAAGACAGGGCCCCAAGAGACCCAGTACTTC. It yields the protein CAWRRKTGPQETQYF. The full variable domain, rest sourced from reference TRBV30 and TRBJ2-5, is SQTIHQWPATLVQPVGSPLSLECTVEGTSNPNLYWYRQAAGRGLQLLFYSVGIGQISSEVPQNLSASRPQDRQFILSSKKLLLSDSGFYLCAWRRKTGPQETQYFGPGTRLLVL.

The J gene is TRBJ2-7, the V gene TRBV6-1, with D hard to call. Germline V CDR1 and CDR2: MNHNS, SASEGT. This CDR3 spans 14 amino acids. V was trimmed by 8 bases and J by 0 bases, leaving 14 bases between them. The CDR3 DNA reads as TGTGCCAGCCTCCTGACGTTCAGCTCCTACGAGCAGTACTTC. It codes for CASLLTFSSYEQYF.

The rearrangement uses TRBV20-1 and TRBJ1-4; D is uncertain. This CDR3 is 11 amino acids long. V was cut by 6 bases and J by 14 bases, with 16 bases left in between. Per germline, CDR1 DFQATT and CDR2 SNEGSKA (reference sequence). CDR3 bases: TGCAGTGCCCCCTGGAGGGATCGCCTGTTTTTT. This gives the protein CSAPWRDRLFF.

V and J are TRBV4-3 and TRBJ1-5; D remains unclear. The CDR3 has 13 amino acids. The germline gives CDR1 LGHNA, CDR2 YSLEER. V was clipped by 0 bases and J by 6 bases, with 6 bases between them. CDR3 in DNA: TGCGCCAGCAGCCAAGAACGGAGTCAGCCCCAGCATTTT. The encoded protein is CASSQERSQPQHF.

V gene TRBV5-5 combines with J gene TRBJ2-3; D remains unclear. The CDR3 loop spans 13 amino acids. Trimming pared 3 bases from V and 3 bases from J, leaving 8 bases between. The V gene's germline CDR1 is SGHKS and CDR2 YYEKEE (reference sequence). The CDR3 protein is CASSSPPTDTQYF. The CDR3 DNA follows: TGTGCCAGCAGCTCCCCCCCGACAGATACGCAGTATTTT.

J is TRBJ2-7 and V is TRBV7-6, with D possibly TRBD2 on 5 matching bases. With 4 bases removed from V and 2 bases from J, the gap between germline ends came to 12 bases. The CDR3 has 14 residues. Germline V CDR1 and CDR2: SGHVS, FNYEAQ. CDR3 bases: TGTGCCAGCAGCTCCGTAGCGCCCCCCTACGAGCAGTACTTC. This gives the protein CASSSVAPPYEQYF.

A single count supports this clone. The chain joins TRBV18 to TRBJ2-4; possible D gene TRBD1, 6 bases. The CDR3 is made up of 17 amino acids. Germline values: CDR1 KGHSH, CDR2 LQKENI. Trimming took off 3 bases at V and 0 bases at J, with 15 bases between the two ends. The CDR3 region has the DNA TGTGCCAGCTCACCCAGCAGACAGGAGATAGCCAAAAACATTCAGTACTTC. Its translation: CASSPSRQEIAKNIQYF. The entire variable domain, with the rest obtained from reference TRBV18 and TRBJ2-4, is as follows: NAGVMQNPRHLVRRRGQEARLRCSPMKGHSHVYWYRQLPEEGLKFMVYLQKENIIDESGMPKERFSAEFPKEGPSILRIQQVVRGDSAAYFCASSPSRQEIAKNIQYFGAGTRLSVL.

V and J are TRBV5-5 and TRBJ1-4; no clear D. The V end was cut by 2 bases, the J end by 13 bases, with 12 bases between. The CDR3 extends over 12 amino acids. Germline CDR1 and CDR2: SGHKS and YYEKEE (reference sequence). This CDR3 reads CASSFLGSVLFF. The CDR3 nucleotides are TGTGCCAGCAGCTTCCTCGGTTCCGTACTGTTTTTT.

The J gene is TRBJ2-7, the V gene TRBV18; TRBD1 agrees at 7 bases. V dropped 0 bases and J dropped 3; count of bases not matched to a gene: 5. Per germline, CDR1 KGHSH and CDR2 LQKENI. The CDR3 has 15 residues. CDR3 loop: CASSPPGDSIYEQYF. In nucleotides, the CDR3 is TGTGCCAGCTCACCACCGGGGGACAGTATCTACGAGCAGTACTTC.

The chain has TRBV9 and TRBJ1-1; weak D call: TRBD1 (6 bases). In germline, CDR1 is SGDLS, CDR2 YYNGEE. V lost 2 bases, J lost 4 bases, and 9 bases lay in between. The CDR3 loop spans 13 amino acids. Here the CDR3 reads CASSVTGRTEAFF. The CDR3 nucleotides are TGTGCCAGCAGCGTTACAGGGCGCACTGAAGCTTTCTTT.

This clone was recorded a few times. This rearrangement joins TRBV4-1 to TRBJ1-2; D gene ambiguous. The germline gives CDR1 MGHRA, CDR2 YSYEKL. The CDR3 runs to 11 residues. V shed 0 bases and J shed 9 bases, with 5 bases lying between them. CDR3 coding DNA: TGCGCCAGCAGCCAAGACCGTCGCTACACCTTC. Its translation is CASSQDRRYTF.